This T cell receptor (beta chain) emerged from a study of HIV-infected patients and healthy controls. TCRdb itself ran the 5' RACE reads through MiXCR, one entry per CDR3 protein. The table includes 15,000 to 20,000 distinct CDR3 sequences, about 19% detected once. V dropped 6 bases and J dropped 0 bases, with 6 bases sitting between them. CDR3 size: 13 residues. Germline CDR1 and CDR2: MNHEY and SMNVEV (reference sequence). This clonotype was seen repeatedly, ten times or more. The TCR sequence derives from a human donor in good health. What was sequenced was CD8+ T cells from blood. The chain has TRBV27 and TRBJ2-1, with D unresolved. The CDR3 protein is CASSRSSYNEQFF. The CDR3 DNA reads as TGTGCCAGCAGCCGAAGCTCCTACAATGAGCAGTTCTTC.